The 25 T cell receptor beta chains below all came from one sample that was sequenced in a study of blood T cell repertoires in COVID-19 (dated by TCRdb to the early 2020s). Library method: the immunoSEQ multiplex PCR assay. In its TCRdb copy, this immuneACCESS table keeps in-frame sequences only and misses some clones. Where compared with another copy, unresolved V genes explain less than half of these, and the others have no known cause. For this sample the table gives approximately 120,000 clones, of which about 74% were detected only once. The ten largest clones capture about 5.5% of the sample. Sequenced: peripheral blood. The receptor source for this set is an elderly man with COVID-19, enrolled during active disease.

The rearrangement links TRBV9 to TRBJ2-7; TRBD1 aligns across 8 bases. V dropped 0 bases and J dropped 3; count of bases not matched to a gene: 5. CDR3 size: 15 residues. Per germline, CDR1 SGDLS and CDR2 YYNGEE. The CDR3 nucleotides are TGTGCCAGCAGCGTAGATCAGGGGGCGAGCTACGAGCAGTACTTC. This sequence encodes CASSVDQGASYEQYF. Drawing the rest from reference TRBV9 and TRBJ2-7, the complete variable domain is DSGVTQTPKHLITATGQRVTLRCSPRSGDLSVYWYQQSLDQGLQFLIQYYNGEERAKGNILERFSAQQFPDLHSELNLSSLELGDSALYFCASSVDQGASYEQYFGPGTRLTVT.

The V and J genes are TRBV28 and TRBJ2-1; D is perhaps TRBD2 (6 bases). This CDR3 contains 16 residues. Germline V gene lookup returns CDR1 MDHEN and CDR2 SYDVKM. V was shortened by 10 bases and J by 3 bases, with 22 bases between the two germline ends. The CDR3, as DNA: TGTGCCACCCTCGCGGGGTTCAGGGACTTCTACAATGAGCAGTTCTTC. This sequence encodes CATLAGFRDFYNEQFF.

The chain is built from TRBV27 and TRBJ2-2, with TRBD2 identical over 9 bases. J lost 0 bases, V lost 3 bases, and 5 bases had no gene match. Germline V lookup: CDR1 MNHEY, CDR2 SMNVEV (reference sequence). The CDR3 has 17 amino acids. CDR3: CASSLRASGANTGELFF. CDR3 DNA: TGTGCCAGCAGTTTGAGGGCTAGCGGGGCGAACACCGGGGAGCTGTTTTTT.

The genes are TRBV7-2 and TRBJ1-1; weak D call: TRBD1 (5 bases). Per germline, CDR1 SGHTA and CDR2 FQGNSA. The CDR3 runs to 14 residues. V lost 5 bases and J lost 4, with 14 bases in between. The CDR3 nucleotides read TGTGCCAGCAGCCCTAGGTGGGACTTCACTGAAGCTTTCTTT. This gives the protein CASSPRWDFTEAFF.

The rearrangement links TRBV4-3 to TRBJ2-5; tentative D call: TRBD2 (6 bases). Germline V CDR1 and CDR2: LGHNA, YSLEER. With 0 bases removed from V and 3 bases from J, the gap between germline ends came to 8 bases. The CDR3 totals 14 residues. CDR3 protein: CASSQDWGEETQYF. The CDR3 DNA follows: TGCGCCAGCAGCCAAGATTGGGGGGAAGAGACCCAGTACTTC.

This clone has just one count. The chain couples TRBV7-2 to TRBJ2-7; 9 bases match TRBD1. This CDR3 spans 14 amino acids. Losses at the gene ends were 1 base for V and 8 bases for J; bases not matched to a gene: 6. Germline V CDR1 and CDR2: SGHTA, FQGNSA. CDR3 coding DNA: TGTGCCAGCAGCTTAGGAGGGGGACAGGGTCAGCAGTACTTC. Encoded protein: CASSLGGGQGQQYF.

The chain couples TRBV5-4 to TRBJ2-2; D unclear. CDR1 and CDR2 (germline): SGHNT, YYREEE (reference sequence). V was pared by 3 bases and J by 7 bases, with 16 bases between. The CDR3 runs to 15 residues. The CDR3 region has the DNA TGTGCCAGCAGCTCCTCCGGCAGGCCCGACGGGGAGCTGTTTTTT. It yields the protein CASSSSGRPDGELFF.

The V call is TRBV3-1 (or the pseudogene TRBV3-2), the J call TRBJ1-2; D is possibly TRBD1 (6 bases). The CDR3 loop spans 14 amino acids. Trimming cost V 2 bases and J 5 bases, with 12 bases left between them. Germline lookup yields CDR1 LGHDT and CDR2 YNNKEL (reference sequence). DNA for the CDR3: TGTGCCAGCAGCCAACCAGGGGAGGGATATGGCTACACCTTC. As protein: CASSQPGEGYGYTF.

This clone has a handful of counts. The chain carries TRBV6-5 and TRBJ1-1, with D uncertain. The ends were cut back, 7 bases at V and 4 bases at J, with 10 bases in the middle. The CDR3 length is 12 residues. CDR1 and CDR2 from the germline V gene are MNHEY and SVGAGI. DNA for the CDR3: TGTGCCAGCACCGACATGGGCACTGAAGCTTTCTTT. As protein: CASTDMGTEAFF.

V usage is TRBV12-2 and J usage is TRBJ2-7; TRBD2, the table's D call, lacks a check against the DNA. TRBV12-2 is deemed a pseudogene. CDR3 length equals 17 residues. The CDR3 bases are TGTGCAAGTCGCTCTCCTCTCCGGGCGGGAGTATCCTACGAGCAGTACTTC. Its protein product is CASRSPLRAGVSYEQYF.

The chain couples TRBV7-6 to TRBJ2-2; weak D call: TRBD1 (6 bases). This CDR3 region has 16 residues. The ends were cut back, 4 bases at V and 6 bases at J, with 18 bases in the middle. Germline V gives CDR1 SGHVS, CDR2 FNYEAQ. CDR3 protein: CASSWGRAGSAGELFF. CDR3 coding DNA: TGTGCCAGCAGCTGGGGGCGGGCAGGCTCAGCCGGGGAGCTGTTTTTT.

This chain uses TRBV20-1 with TRBJ2-7; D not certain. V gave up 3 bases and J gave up 3 bases, with 15 bases separating them. The CDR3 sequence is 14 residues long. Germline V lookup: CDR1 DFQATT, CDR2 SNEGSKA (reference sequence). The CDR3 region is CSASNAAFNYEQYF. CDR3 bases: TGCAGTGCTAGTAATGCAGCGTTTAACTACGAGCAGTACTTC.

This clone was picked up a small number of times. V usage is TRBV7-6 and J usage is TRBJ2-3, with 13 bases that match TRBD2. V gave up 5 bases and J gave up 0 bases; unmatched junction bases: 11. The V gene's germline CDR1 is SGHVS and CDR2 FNYEAQ. The CDR3 is made up of 19 amino acids. The CDR3 nucleotides are TGTGCCAGCAGCCTACGGACTAGCGGGAGACGAGAAAGCACAGATACGCAGTATTTT. Translated: CASSLRTSGRRESTDTQYF.

A few counts support this clone. The chain employs TRBV6-5 and TRBJ2-7; 12 nucleotides match TRBD2. The J segment lost 10 bases and the V segment lost 5 bases, leaving 9 bases of the junction unmatched. The germline V gene encodes CDR1 MNHEY and CDR2 SVGAGI. There are 14 residues in the CDR3. The CDR3, as DNA: TGTGCCAGCAGTCCTCCGGGACTAGCGGGTACTCAGTACTTC. This sequence encodes CASSPPGLAGTQYF.

The chain has TRBV6-5 and TRBJ2-1; 9 bases are a match to TRBD2. The germline CDR1 and CDR2 sequences are MNHEY and SVGAGI. The CDR3 sequence is 14 residues long. J gave up 3 bases and V 6 bases, and 3 bases lay outside the gene matches. Here the CDR3 reads CASRVLAGYNEQFF. Here the CDR3 DNA reads TGTGCCAGCAGAGTACTAGCGGGCTACAATGAGCAGTTCTTC.

This clone has more than one count but fewer than ten. The CDR3 region has the DNA TGTGCCAGCAGCTCGGGGGGCGACGAGCAGTACTTC. This gives the protein CASSSGGDEQYF. The rearrangement joins TRBV6-5 to TRBJ2-7, with a possible D match to TRBD2 (7 bases). This CDR3 is built from 12 residues. Germline lookup yields CDR1 MNHEY and CDR2 SVGAGI. V was cut by 6 bases and J by 5 bases, with 11 bases left in between.

The gene calls are TRBV19 and TRBJ2-3; 12 bases align to TRBD2. CDR1 and CDR2 (germline): LNHDA, SQIVND (reference sequence). Germline trimming cut 7 bases from V and 0 bases from J; bases unmatched to any gene: 5. This CDR3 has 16 amino acids. The CDR3 nucleotides read TGTGCCAGTACCCTAGGGACTAGCGGGAGCACAGATACGCAGTATTTT. Encoded protein: CASTLGTSGSTDTQYF.

The rearrangement joins TRBV5-5 to TRBJ2-1, with TRBD1 as a possible D gene (5 bases). The CDR3 length is 15 residues. Germline CDR1 reads SGHKS; CDR2 reads YYEKEE (reference sequence). Trimming removed 2 bases from V and 3 bases from J, with 12 bases in between. CDR3 in DNA: TGTGCCAGCAGCTTTCGACAGACCATCTACAATGAGCAGTTCTTC. It yields the protein CASSFRQTIYNEQFF.

The rearrangement joins TRBV10-3 to TRBJ2-1; possible D gene TRBD1, 6 bases. V was shortened by 3 bases and J by 6 bases, with 15 bases between the two germline ends. Germline CDR1 reads ENHRY; CDR2 reads SYGVKD. The CDR3 loop spans 15 amino acids. DNA for the CDR3: TGTGCCATCAGTGAAGGCAGGGGATGGAGCAATGAGCAGTTCTTC. Translation: CAISEGRGWSNEQFF.

The V gene is TRBV6-1, the J gene TRBJ1-5; maybe TRBD1 (5 bases). The V gene lost 2 bases and the J gene lost 7 bases, with 18 bases spanning the gap. This CDR3 spans 16 amino acids. Germline CDR1 and CDR2: MNHNS and SASEGT. Written as DNA, the CDR3 is TGTGCCAGCAGTGAAAGGGCGGCAGGGAAGGGACAGCCCCAGCATTTT. Translated: CASSERAAGKGQPQHF.

The J gene is TRBJ1-2, the V gene TRBV9, with 9 bases identical to TRBD1. With 5 bases clipped from V and 4 bases from J, the junction kept 6 bases outside the gene matches. In germline, CDR1 is SGDLS, CDR2 YYNGEE. CDR3 length equals 14 residues. CDR3 in amino acids: CASRPTGGGYGYTF. The CDR3 DNA reads as TGTGCCAGCAGGCCCACAGGGGGCGGCTATGGCTACACCTTC.

CDR3 region: CASSPKHGGNTEAFF. CDR3 DNA: TGCGCCAGCAGCCCTAAGCATGGCGGGAATACTGAAGCTTTCTTT. The V and J genes are TRBV5-1 and TRBJ1-1; the D is unclear. The CDR3 runs 15 residues. The germline CDR1 and CDR2 sequences are SGHRS and YFSETQ. The V end was cut by 4 bases, the J end by 5 bases, with 18 bases between.

This clone was counted only a few times. The V call is TRBV2, the J call TRBJ2-3; TRBD2 aligns across 9 bases. CDR1 SNHLY and CDR2 FYNNEI come from the germline V gene. The CDR3 is 19 residues long. The ends lost 2 bases at V and 0 bases at J; junction bases unmatched: 12. The CDR3 DNA sequence: TGTGCCAGCAGTGAATCCCGTTGGCTAGCGGGACCGAGCACAGATACGCAGTATTTT. It translates to CASSESRWLAGPSTDTQYF.

J is TRBJ1-2 and V is TRBV28; maybe TRBD1 (6 bases). There are 15 residues in the CDR3. Trimming removed 7 bases at V and 8 bases at J, with 23 bases between. Germline V gives CDR1 MDHEN, CDR2 SYDVKM. The CDR3 sequence is CASTTASGELLGYTF. In DNA, the CDR3 is TGTGCCAGCACTACTGCCTCAGGGGAACTTTTGGGCTACACCTTC.

This rearrangement joins TRBV12-5 to TRBJ2-6, with TRBD1 identical over 10 bases. V dropped 0 bases and J dropped 1; count of bases not matched to a gene: 6. Germline loops: CDR1 LGHNT, CDR2 FRNRAP. The CDR3 has 19 residues. The CDR3: CASGLVYRQGASGANVLTF. Written as DNA, the CDR3 is TGTGCTAGTGGTTTGGTGTATAGACAGGGGGCTTCTGGGGCCAACGTCCTGACTTTC.